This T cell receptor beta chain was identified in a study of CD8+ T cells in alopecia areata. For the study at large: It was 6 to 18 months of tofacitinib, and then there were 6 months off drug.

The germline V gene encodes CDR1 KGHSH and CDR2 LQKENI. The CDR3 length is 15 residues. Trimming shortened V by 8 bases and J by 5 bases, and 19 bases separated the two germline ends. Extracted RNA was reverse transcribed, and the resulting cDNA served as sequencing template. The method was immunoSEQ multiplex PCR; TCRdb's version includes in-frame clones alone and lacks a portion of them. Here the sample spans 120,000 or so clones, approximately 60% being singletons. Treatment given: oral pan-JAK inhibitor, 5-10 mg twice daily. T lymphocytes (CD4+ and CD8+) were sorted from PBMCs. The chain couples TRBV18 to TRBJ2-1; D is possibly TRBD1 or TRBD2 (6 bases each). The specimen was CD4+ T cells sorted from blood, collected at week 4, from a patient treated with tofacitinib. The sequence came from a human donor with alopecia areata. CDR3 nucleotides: TGTGCCAGCAGACCCGGGGGCGGGATCAACAATGAGCAGTTCTTC. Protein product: CASRPGGGINNEQFF. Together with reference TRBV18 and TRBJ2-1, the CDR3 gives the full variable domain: NAGVMQNPRHLVRRRGQEARLRCSPMKGHSHVYWYRQLPEEGLKFMVYLQKENIIDESGMPKERFSAEFPKEGPSILRIQQVVRGDSAAYFCASRPGGGINNEQFFGPGTRLTVL.